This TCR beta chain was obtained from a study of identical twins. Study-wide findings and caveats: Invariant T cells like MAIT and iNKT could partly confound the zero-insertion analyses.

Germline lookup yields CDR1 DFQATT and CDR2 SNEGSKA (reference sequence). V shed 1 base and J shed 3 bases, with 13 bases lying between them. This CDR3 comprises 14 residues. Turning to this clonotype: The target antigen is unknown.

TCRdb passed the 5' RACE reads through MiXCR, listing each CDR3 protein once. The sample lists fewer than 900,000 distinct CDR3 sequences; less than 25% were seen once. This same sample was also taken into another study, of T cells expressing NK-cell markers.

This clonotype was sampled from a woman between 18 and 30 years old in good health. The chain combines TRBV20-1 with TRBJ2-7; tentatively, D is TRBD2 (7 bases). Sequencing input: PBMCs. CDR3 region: CSARGGGHYYEQYF. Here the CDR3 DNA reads TGCAGTGCTAGAGGGGGGGGACACTACTACGAGCAGTACTTC.